The 6 T cell receptor beta chains presented below share a single source sample, sequenced in a study of human T cells and chemical hapten exposure. TCRdb fed the RACE reads into MiXCR, producing one record per CDR3 protein. The table has about 45,000 distinct CDR3 sequences, almost 4.5% seen once. This sample's time point: healthy volunteer bleed at 2 weeks. The total RNA was obtained from whole blood that was not fractionated. Sequencing input: whole blood. The source is a human donor in good health. Some clones in this sample may be carry-over from other donors' samples.

This clonotype was observed many times. The V and J genes are TRBV20-1 and TRBJ2-7; TRBD2 matches at 10 bases. Germline CDR1 is DFQATT and CDR2 is SNEGSKA (reference sequence). The CDR3 sequence is 14 residues long. V lost 6 bases and J lost 5; bases outside the gene matches: 10. The CDR3 reads CSAIGLAVTDEQYF. The CDR3 DNA sequence: TGCAGTGCCATTGGACTAGCGGTCACCGACGAGCAGTACTTC.

The chain employs TRBV9 and TRBJ2-1, with D perhaps TRBD1 (6 bases). V was pared by 0 bases and J by 5 bases, with 15 bases between. Looked up from germline, CDR1 is SGDLS and CDR2 is YYNGEE. The CDR3 runs to 16 residues. DNA for the CDR3: TGTGCCAGCAGCGTAGGCCCCTTGCGGACAGACAATGAGCAGTTCTTC. It yields the protein CASSVGPLRTDNEQFF.

The chain combines TRBV6-5 with TRBJ1-2; D gene uncertain. The CDR3 spans 18 residues. Germline loops: CDR1 MNHEY, CDR2 SVGAGI. The V end was cut by 0 bases, the J end by 6 bases, with 23 bases between. DNA for the CDR3: TGTGCCAGCAGTTACTCGATCGTTGCCTTGTTTCAGAAGGATGGCTACACCTTC. Residues: CASSYSIVALFQKDGYTF.

The genes are TRBV28 and TRBJ2-4; TRBD1 aligns across 9 bases. Germline CDR1 and CDR2: MDHEN and SYDVKM. CDR3 size: 15 residues. V was pared by 4 bases and J by 9 bases, with 10 bases of the junction left unmatched. CDR3 amino acids: CASSSTGQGASIQYF. CDR3 DNA: TGTGCCAGCAGTTCGACGGGACAGGGAGCGAGCATTCAGTACTTC.

V gene TRBV4-1 combines with J gene TRBJ2-7, with D possibly called TRBD1 or TRBD2 (5 bases each). Germline CDR1 and CDR2: MGHRA and YSYEKL. Trimming took off 4 bases at V and 2 bases at J, with 24 bases between the two ends. This CDR3 spans 18 amino acids. CDR3 sequence reads: CASSPSLLRDLRTYEQYF. Written as DNA, the CDR3 is TGCGCCAGCAGCCCGAGTCTGTTGAGGGACCTACGAACCTACGAGCAGTACTTC.

This clonotype was counted between two and nine times. This sequence joins TRBV23-1 and TRBJ1-4; TRBD1 matches at 9 bases. TRBV23-1 is an ORF; its function is uncertain. The CDR3 is 15 residues long. The V segment lost 5 bases and the J segment 6 bases; nucleotides outside the gene matches: 7. CDR3: CASSYLTGGDEKLFF. The CDR3 region has the DNA TGCGCCAGCAGTTACTTGACAGGGGGTGATGAAAAACTGTTTTTT.